A selection of T cell receptor beta chains follows, all from one sample in a study of metastatic and nonmetastatic thyroid tumors. TCRdb re-called the PCR reads via MiXCR. Among tens of thousands of clones, about 4% were seen once, and the ten largest hold roughly a fifth. Sequenced sample: blood. Source of these receptors: a female donor with papillary thyroid cancer or a benign thyroid nodule (not recorded which). Some clones in this sample may be carry-over from other donors' samples. Both conserved end residues are part of each CDR3. Fields, in order: CDR3 DNA, CDR3 protein, D gene, clone size, V gene, J gene, CDR3 length. A D gene is named only where the DNA matches it firmly. The size entry is marked missing in some rows and otherwise reads once, few, many or a size class.

CDR3 DNA: TGTGCCAGCAGGCCTAGCGGCTCCTACAATGAGCAGTTCTTC; CDR3 protein: CASRPSGSYNEQFF; D gene: TRBD2; clone size: few; V gene: TRBV7-2; J gene: TRBJ2-1; CDR3 length: 14
CDR3 DNA: TGTGCCAGTAGTAGCTTGGACAGGGACTTTGTCGAGCAGTACTTC; CDR3 protein: CASSSLDRDFVEQYF; D gene: TRBD1; clone size: many; V gene: TRBV19; J gene: TRBJ2-7; CDR3 length: 15
CDR3 DNA: TGTGCCAGCAGTTCCCCTAGAGGACTAGTCACAGATACGCAGTATTTT; CDR3 protein: CASSSPRGLVTDTQYF; D gene: TRBD2; clone size: -; V gene: TRBV6-1; J gene: TRBJ2-3; CDR3 length: 16
CDR3 DNA: TGCAGTGCTAGAGATTGGAGGGCAGGTTCCTACGAGCAGTACTTC; CDR3 protein: CSARDWRAGSYEQYF; D gene: -; clone size: many; V gene: TRBV20-1; J gene: TRBJ2-7; CDR3 length: 15
CDR3 DNA: TGTGCCAGCAGTGAAGACGAGAGCTCCTACAATGAGCAGTTCTTC; CDR3 protein: CASSEDESSYNEQFF; D gene: -; clone size: few; V gene: TRBV6-4; J gene: TRBJ2-1; CDR3 length: 15
CDR3 DNA: TGCAGTGCCCTCCGGCTAGGGAACACTGAAGCTTTCTTT; CDR3 protein: CSALRLGNTEAFF; D gene: -; clone size: many; V gene: TRBV20-1; J gene: TRBJ1-1; CDR3 length: 13
CDR3 DNA: TGTGCCAGCAGTCGGCGTCGCGGGGGGGAGACCCAGTACTTC; CDR3 protein: CASSRRRGGETQYF; D gene: TRBD2; clone size: few; V gene: TRBV6-1; J gene: TRBJ2-5; CDR3 length: 14
CDR3 DNA: TGTGCCAGTAGTCTTTCACAGGGAAACGAGCAGTACTTC; CDR3 protein: CASSLSQGNEQYF; D gene: -; clone size: few; V gene: TRBV19; J gene: TRBJ2-7; CDR3 length: 13
CDR3 DNA: TGTGCCAGTAGTCACAGGGGGCTTGAAGCTTTCTTT; CDR3 protein: CASSHRGLEAFF; D gene: TRBD1; clone size: -; V gene: TRBV19; J gene: TRBJ1-1; CDR3 length: 12
CDR3 DNA: TGTGCCAGCAGCGTAGTCCCATTTTTCGAGCAGTACTTC; CDR3 protein: CASSVVPFFEQYF; D gene: -; clone size: many; V gene: TRBV9; J gene: TRBJ2-7; CDR3 length: 13
CDR3 DNA: TGTGCCAGCAGCTTAGGAACCTGGGACAGGGTAAGAAATGAGCAGTTCTTC; CDR3 protein: CASSLGTWDRVRNEQFF; D gene: TRBD1; clone size: few; V gene: TRBV7-2; J gene: TRBJ2-1; CDR3 length: 17
CDR3 DNA: TGCAGTGCTAGAGATATGTTGGGGTACGAGCAGTACTTC; CDR3 protein: CSARDMLGYEQYF; D gene: -; clone size: -; V gene: TRBV20-1; J gene: TRBJ2-7; CDR3 length: 13
CDR3 DNA: TGCAGTGCTAGTCCCACCAAAAGCTCCTACAATGAGCAGTTCTTC; CDR3 protein: CSASPTKSSYNEQFF; D gene: -; clone size: many; V gene: TRBV20-1; J gene: TRBJ2-1; CDR3 length: 15
CDR3 DNA: TGTCCAAGCGGAGGGGATGGACACGACTCTGGAAACACCATATATTTT; CDR3 protein: CPSGGDGHDSGNTIYF; D gene: -; clone size: many; V gene: TRBV9; J gene: TRBJ1-3; CDR3 length: 16
CDR3 DNA: TGCGCCAGCAGCTCTGACGGGATGAACACTGAAGCTTTCTTT; CDR3 protein: CASSSDGMNTEAFF; D gene: -; clone size: many; V gene: TRBV5-1; J gene: TRBJ1-1; CDR3 length: 14
CDR3 DNA: TGTGCCACCAGCAGAGATTCGAACACTGAAGCTTTCTTT; CDR3 protein: CATSRDSNTEAFF; D gene: -; clone size: many; V gene: TRBV15; J gene: TRBJ1-1; CDR3 length: 13
CDR3 DNA: TGTGCCAGCAGCCAAGATTTGGGCAATCAGCCCCAGCATTTT; CDR3 protein: CASSQDLGNQPQHF; D gene: -; clone size: few; V gene: TRBV3-1; J gene: TRBJ1-5; CDR3 length: 14
CDR3 DNA: -; CDR3 protein: CANGTGEYSCANVLTF; D gene: -; clone size: few; V gene: TRBV27; J gene: TRBJ2-6; CDR3 length: 16
CDR3 DNA: TGTGCCAGCACCTATATGGACCGGGACAGGAACTACGAGCAGTACTTC; CDR3 protein: CASTYMDRDRNYEQYF; D gene: TRBD1; clone size: many; V gene: TRBV7-9; J gene: TRBJ2-7; CDR3 length: 16
CDR3 DNA: TGTGCCAGCAGCCCAGTTAGCGGGGAACAGGGGACCGGGGAGCTGTTTTTT; CDR3 protein: CASSPVSGEQGTGELFF; D gene: -; clone size: -; V gene: TRBV28; J gene: TRBJ2-2; CDR3 length: 17
CDR3 DNA: TGTGCCAGCAGCTTAGTGGGATCTAATGAAAAACTGTTTTTT; CDR3 protein: CASSLVGSNEKLFF; D gene: -; clone size: many; V gene: TRBV7-9; J gene: TRBJ1-4; CDR3 length: 14
CDR3 DNA: TGCGCCAGCAGCACCACAGGGGGCGAGACTGAAGCTTTCTTT; CDR3 protein: CASSTTGGETEAFF; D gene: TRBD1; clone size: many; V gene: TRBV5-1; J gene: TRBJ1-1; CDR3 length: 14
CDR3 DNA: TGTGCCAGCAGTGTACCCAGCGGGAGGGGGAACGAGCAGTACTTC; CDR3 protein: CASSVPSGRGNEQYF; D gene: TRBD2; clone size: many; V gene: TRBV2; J gene: TRBJ2-7; CDR3 length: 15
CDR3 DNA: TGCGCCAGCAGTGCTTTCGGGCCTTCTACTGAAAAACCGTTTTTT; CDR3 protein: CASSAFGPSTEKPFF; D gene: -; clone size: few; V gene: TRBV28; J gene: TRBJ1-4; CDR3 length: 15
CDR3 DNA: TGTGCCAGCAGTCGAACCACAGGGAATCAGCCCCAGCATTTT; CDR3 protein: CASSRTTGNQPQHF; D gene: -; clone size: -; V gene: TRBV28; J gene: TRBJ1-5; CDR3 length: 14
CDR3 DNA: TGTGCCAGCAGGGCCTTGAGCGGGAGGGCCCCGGGGGATGAGCAGTTCTTC; CDR3 protein: CASRALSGRAPGDEQFF; D gene: TRBD2; clone size: many; V gene: TRBV27; J gene: TRBJ2-1; CDR3 length: 17
CDR3 DNA: TGCGCCAGCAGCCACGTGATTGGGGATACGCAGTATTTT; CDR3 protein: CASSHVIGDTQYF; D gene: -; clone size: many; V gene: TRBV4-1; J gene: TRBJ2-3; CDR3 length: 13
CDR3 DNA: TGTGCCAGTAGCACCGCCTTACGCCAAGATGGCTACACCTTC; CDR3 protein: CASSTALRQDGYTF; D gene: -; clone size: many; V gene: TRBV19; J gene: TRBJ1-2; CDR3 length: 14
CDR3 DNA: TGTGCCAGCAGTTATTATTGGGGACAGGGGGATGGCTACACCTTC; CDR3 protein: CASSYYWGQGDGYTF; D gene: TRBD1; clone size: many; V gene: TRBV7-8; J gene: TRBJ1-2; CDR3 length: 15
CDR3 DNA: TGTGCCAGCAGCTTAGGCGGGGGGTTATTTCGCGGGCAGTACTTC; CDR3 protein: CASSLGGGLFRGQYF; D gene: TRBD2; clone size: large; V gene: TRBV7-9; J gene: TRBJ2-7; CDR3 length: 15
CDR3 DNA: TGTGCCAGTAGTATAGATCGCCAGGGTCGAGGAGCTTTCTTT; CDR3 protein: CASSIDRQGRGAFF; D gene: -; clone size: many; V gene: TRBV19; J gene: TRBJ1-1; CDR3 length: 14
CDR3 DNA: TGTGCCAGCAGTGGGGGGTGGGATACGCAGTATTTT; CDR3 protein: CASSGGWDTQYF; D gene: -; clone size: few; V gene: TRBV2; J gene: TRBJ2-3; CDR3 length: 12
CDR3 DNA: TGTGCCAGCAGCCCTCGTGTGGGGGCGTACAATGAGCAGTTCTTC; CDR3 protein: CASSPRVGAYNEQFF; D gene: -; clone size: many; V gene: TRBV7-3; J gene: TRBJ2-1; CDR3 length: 15
CDR3 DNA: TGCAGTGCTAGAGTACTAGCGGTAGATATGAATGAGCAGTTCTTC; CDR3 protein: CSARVLAVDMNEQFF; D gene: TRBD2; clone size: few; V gene: TRBV20-1; J gene: TRBJ2-1; CDR3 length: 15
CDR3 DNA: TGTGCCACCAGTGATTCGAAGGTCAAAGAGACCCAGTACTTC; CDR3 protein: CATSDSKVKETQYF; D gene: -; clone size: -; V gene: TRBV24-1; J gene: TRBJ2-5; CDR3 length: 14
CDR3 DNA: TGCGCCAGCAGTCCCCACATTAACGGGGAGCTGTTTTTT; CDR3 protein: CASSPHINGELFF; D gene: -; clone size: many; V gene: TRBV10-1; J gene: TRBJ2-2; CDR3 length: 13
CDR3 DNA: TGTGCCACCAGTGACCCCGCTTATGGGGGAGGGGAGCTGTTTTTT; CDR3 protein: CATSDPAYGGGELFF; D gene: -; clone size: few; V gene: TRBV24-1; J gene: TRBJ2-2; CDR3 length: 15